This entry lists 8 T cell receptor beta chains sequenced from one sample in a study of T-cell memory formation after mild COVID-19. One entry per CDR3 protein results from TCRdb running MiXCR on the 5' RACE reads. The table includes approximately 580,000 distinct CDR3 sequences, roughly 22% detected once. Sequencing was done on a sample of PBMCs or a T cell subset sorted from them (not recorded which). The receptors were gathered from an adult woman who had mild COVID-19 (a few samples of this study predate the infection). Cell type and time point are not known.

The genes are TRBV5-1 and TRBJ1-1; D is unclear. CDR1 is SGHRS, CDR2 YFSETQ, per germline. With 4 bases removed from V and 5 bases from J, the gap between germline ends came to 12 bases. The CDR3 is made up of 13 amino acids. For the CDR3, the DNA is TGCGCCAGCAGCAGAGCCCCCAGGACTGAAGCTTTCTTT. Translation: CASSRAPRTEAFF.

This chain uses TRBV7-9 with TRBJ1-2, with 10 bases fitting TRBD1. V gave up 4 bases and J gave up 3 bases; unmatched junction bases: 8. The CDR3 covers 16 residues. Germline CDR1 and CDR2: SEHNR and FQNEAQ (reference sequence). The CDR3 bases are TGTGCCAGCAGCTCAATCCTAGGACAGGGGGACTATGGCTACACCTTC. Its protein is CASSSILGQGDYGYTF.

This clonotype has just a few counts. The chain uses TRBV7-2 and TRBJ1-5; D ambiguous. The CDR3 is made up of 12 amino acids. CDR1 is SGHTA, CDR2 FQGNSA, per germline. Trimming removed 8 bases from V and 3 bases from J, with 8 bases in between. This CDR3 is CASGQPNQPQHF. CDR3 nucleotide sequence: TGTGCCAGCGGGCAGCCCAATCAGCCCCAGCATTTT.

This clonotype appeared a few times. The chain couples TRBV7-2 to TRBJ2-5; 9 positions match TRBD1. CDR1 is SGHTA, CDR2 FQGNSA, per germline. CDR3 size: 16 residues. V shed 5 bases, J shed 5 bases, and the junction held 12 bases outside the gene matches. The CDR3 spells CASSLPSGTGRETQYF. DNA of the CDR3: TGTGCCAGCAGCCTTCCCTCCGGGACAGGGAGGGAGACCCAGTACTTC.

This sequence joins TRBV12-3 or TRBV12-4 and TRBJ1-1, with TRBD1 identical over 12 bases. The CDR3 runs 15 residues. V was pared by 0 bases and J by 6 bases, with 2 bases of the junction left unmatched. CDR3 in amino acids: CASSLAGTGGPEAFF. The CDR3 coding sequence is TGTGCCAGCAGTTTAGCGGGGACAGGGGGCCCTGAAGCTTTCTTT.

The chain couples TRBV14 to TRBJ2-7; D is possibly TRBD1 (6 bases). The CDR3 is 19 amino acids. CDR1 SGHDN and CDR2 FVKESK come from the germline V gene. V was cut by 4 bases and J by 2 bases, with 27 bases left in between. Here the CDR3 DNA reads TGTGCCAGCAGCCTTTGGGGTGGGACGACAGGCTCACTCCCCTACGAGCAGTACTTC. It is translated as CASSLWGGTTGSLPYEQYF.

This clonotype was counted only a few times. V and J are TRBV12-3 or TRBV12-4 and TRBJ1-5; a possible D gene is TRBD1 (5 bases). V was trimmed by 5 bases and J by 7 bases, leaving 21 bases between them. This CDR3 contains 16 residues. CDR3 region: CASSTRGGLSEQPQHF. CDR3 bases: TGTGCCAGCAGTACCCGGGGGGGACTGAGTGAACAGCCCCAGCATTTT.

The chain joins TRBV4-2 to TRBJ1-6; D not resolved. This CDR3 region has 15 residues. Germline CDR1 is LGHNA and CDR2 is YNFKEQ. Trimming cost V 3 bases and J 7 bases, with 13 bases left between them. CDR3 in amino acids: CASSHRGGLNSPLHF. In nucleotides, the CDR3 is TGTGCCAGCAGCCACCGAGGTGGATTGAATTCACCCCTCCACTTT.